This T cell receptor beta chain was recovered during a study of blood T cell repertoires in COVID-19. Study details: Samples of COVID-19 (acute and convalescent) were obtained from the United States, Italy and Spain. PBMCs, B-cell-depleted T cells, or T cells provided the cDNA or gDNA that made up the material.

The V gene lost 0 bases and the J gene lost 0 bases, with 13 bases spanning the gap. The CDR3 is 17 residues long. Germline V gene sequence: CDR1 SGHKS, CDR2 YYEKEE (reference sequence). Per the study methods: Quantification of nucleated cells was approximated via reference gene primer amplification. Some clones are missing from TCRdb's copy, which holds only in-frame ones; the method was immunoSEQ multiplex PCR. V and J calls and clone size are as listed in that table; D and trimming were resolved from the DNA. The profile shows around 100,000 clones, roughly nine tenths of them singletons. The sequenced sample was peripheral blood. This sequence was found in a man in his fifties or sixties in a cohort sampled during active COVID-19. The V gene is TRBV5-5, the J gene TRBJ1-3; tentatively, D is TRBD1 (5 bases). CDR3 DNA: TGTGCCAGCAGCTTGGTGCAGGGACTTTTCTCTGGAAACACCATATATTTT. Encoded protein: CASSLVQGLFSGNTIYF. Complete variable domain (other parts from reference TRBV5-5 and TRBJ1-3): DAGVTQSPTHLIKTRGQQVTLRCSPISGHKSVSWYQQVLGQGPQFIFQYYEKEERGRGNFPDRFSARQFPNYSSELNVNALLLGDSALYLCASSLVQGLFSGNTIYFGEGSWLTVV.